The clone carrying this T cell receptor beta chain was counted at least ten times. These data belong to a study of blood T cell repertoires in COVID-19. For the study at large: Italy, Spain and the United States were the sources of the convalescent and acute COVID-19 samples. From T cells, B-cell-depleted T cells, or PBMCs came the material, which was cDNA or gDNA.

The CDR3 is 15 residues long. Under the authors' procedure: Cell counts per sample came from amplifying reference gene primers. Method: immunoSEQ multiplex PCR; TCRdb's copy keeps in-frame clones and lacks some. V and J calls and clone size are copied from that table; D and trimming were computed from the DNA. The sample contains around 70,000 clones, 70% to 80% of which appear only once. The V call is TRBV21-1, the J call TRBJ2-7; the table's D call TRBD2 went unverified against the DNA. TRBV21-1 is designated a pseudogene. The receptor's source is a man in his 70s with acute or convalescent COVID-19. Material for sequencing was peripheral blood. CDR3 sequence reads: CASSLGRDTPYEQYF. DNA of the CDR3: TGTGCCAGCAGCCTGGGGAGGGACACCCCCTACGAGCAGTACTTC.